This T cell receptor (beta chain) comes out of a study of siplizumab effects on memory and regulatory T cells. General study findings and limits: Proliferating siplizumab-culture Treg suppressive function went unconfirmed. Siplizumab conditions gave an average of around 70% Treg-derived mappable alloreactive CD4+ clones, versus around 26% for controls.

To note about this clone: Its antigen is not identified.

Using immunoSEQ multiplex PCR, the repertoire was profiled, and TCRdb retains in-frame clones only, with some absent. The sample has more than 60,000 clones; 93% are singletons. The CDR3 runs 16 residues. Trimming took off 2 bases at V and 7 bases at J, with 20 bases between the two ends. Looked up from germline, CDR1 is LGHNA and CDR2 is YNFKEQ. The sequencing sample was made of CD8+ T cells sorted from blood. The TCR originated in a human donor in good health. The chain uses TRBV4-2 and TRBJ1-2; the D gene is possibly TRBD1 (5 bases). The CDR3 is CASSQRLDTSTGGYTF. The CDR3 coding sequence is TGTGCCAGCAGCCAACGCTTGGACACCTCGACGGGTGGCTACACCTTC.